The clone carrying this T cell receptor (beta chain) is a singleton in its sample. This entry comes from a study of blood T cell repertoires in COVID-19. Turning to the study itself: The United States, Italy and Spain were the sources of the acute and convalescent COVID-19 samples. T cells, B-cell-depleted T cells, or PBMCs provided the cDNA or gDNA that served as material.

As originally analysed: Reference gene primer amplification gave nucleated cell count estimates. This table comes from immunoSEQ multiplex PCR, and its TCRdb copy is limited to in-frame clones, with some not included. That table is the source of V, J and clone size, and D and trimming were worked out from the DNA. The data show approximately 160,000 clones, over 60% seen once. Sequenced input: peripheral blood. The sequence was collected from an elderly woman with acute or convalescent COVID-19.

The DNA of the CDR3 is TGTGCCAGCAGCTTGGGGACAGGCACAGATACGCAGTATTTT. Translation: CASSLGTGTDTQYF. This sequence joins TRBV7-2 and TRBJ2-3, with 7 bases aligning to TRBD1. Unmatched junction bases numbered 1, after V lost 3 bases and J lost 1 base. In germline, CDR1 is SGHTA, CDR2 FQGNSA. The CDR3 is made up of 14 amino acids. The full variable domain, in which reference TRBV7-2 and TRBJ2-3 provide the parts outside the CDR3, is GAGVSQSPSNKVTEKGKDVELRCDPISGHTALYWYRQSLGQGLEFLIYFQGNSAPDKSGLPSDRFSAERTGGSVSTLTIQRTQQEDSAVYLCASSLGTGTDTQYFGPGTRLTVL.